The 22 T cell receptor beta chains listed next were all sequenced from one sample in a study of radiotherapy plus CTLA-4 blockade in lung cancer. Profiled with immunoSEQ multiplex PCR; TCRdb holds only in-frame clones, not every one. The sample has about 99,000 clones, 88% seen once; the top ten hold about 5.3%. Sequencing was performed on peripheral blood, taken from a patient treated with radiotherapy plus ipilimumab. The origin of the receptors is a human donor with non-small cell lung cancer that progressed on radiotherapy plus ipilimumab.

The chain links TRBV6-6 to TRBJ2-7; 12 bases agree with TRBD2. Germline V CDR1 and CDR2: MNHNY, SVGAGI (reference sequence). The V segment lost 5 bases and the J segment 1 base; nucleotides outside the gene matches: 3. The CDR3 length is 15 residues. In nucleotides, the CDR3 is TGTGCCAGCAGTCGGACTAGCGGGAAATCCTACGAGCAGTACTTC. This gives the protein CASSRTSGKSYEQYF.

The table lists this clone with a count of one. The chain combines TRBV6-1 with TRBJ1-4; 11 nucleotides align to TRBD1. The CDR3 spans 14 residues. Germline trimming cut 4 bases from V and 7 bases from J; bases unmatched to any gene: 2. Per the germline V gene, CDR1 is MNHNS and CDR2 is SASEGT. This CDR3 is CASSGGQGVEKLFF. CDR3 nucleotides: TGTGCCAGCAGTGGGGGACAGGGGGTTGAAAAACTGTTTTTT.

The rearrangement joins TRBV4-1 to TRBJ2-5; D remains unclear. The CDR3 loop spans 13 amino acids. The germline gives CDR1 MGHRA, CDR2 YSYEKL. The V gene lost 4 bases and the J gene lost 4 bases, with 10 bases spanning the gap. This CDR3 reads CASSRWVGETQYF. For the CDR3, the DNA is TGCGCCAGCAGCCGCTGGGTTGGAGAGACCCAGTACTTC.

This clone was detected a few times. This chain links TRBV6-1 with TRBJ1-5, with 7 bases identical to TRBD1. CDR3 size: 15 residues. Germline V gene lookup returns CDR1 MNHNS and CDR2 SASEGT. The V gene end was trimmed by 5 bases and the J gene end by 2 bases; junction bases not matched to a gene: 6. The CDR3 reads CASSRTGTGNQPQHF. CDR3 bases: TGTGCCAGCAGTCGAACCGGGACAGGCAATCAGCCCCAGCATTTT.

V and J are TRBV6-1 and TRBJ2-7; the D gene could be TRBD1 or TRBD2 (5 bases each). This CDR3 spans 13 amino acids. Germline assignment: CDR1 MNHNS and CDR2 SASEGT. The V end was cut by 1 base, the J end by 4 bases, with 8 bases between. The CDR3 region is CASSEGDRYEQYF. DNA of the CDR3: TGTGCCAGCAGTGAAGGGGACCGGTACGAGCAGTACTTC.

V is TRBV12-5 and J is TRBJ1-5; D remains ambiguous. The CDR3 spans 14 residues. Trimming took off 2 bases at V and 6 bases at J, with 11 bases between the two ends. Germline CDR1 and CDR2: LGHNT and FRNRAP. The CDR3 nucleotides are TGTGCTAGTGGTTTGTACGGGAGGCGTCAGCCCCAGCATTTT. This gives the protein CASGLYGRRQPQHF.

CDR3 coding DNA: TGTGCCATCAGTGAGTCCGGGAACTATGGCTACACCTTC. This gives the protein CAISESGNYGYTF. This chain uses TRBV10-3 with TRBJ1-2; D unclear. Germline V gives CDR1 ENHRY, CDR2 SYGVKD. The germline V and J ends were trimmed by 0 bases and 2 bases, with 4 bases remaining between them. The CDR3 is 13 residues long.

The chain has TRBV30 and TRBJ2-5; D is unclear. The CDR3 totals 14 residues. Germline values: CDR1 GTSNPN, CDR2 SVGIG (reference sequence). The ends were cut back, 4 bases at V and 2 bases at J, with 14 bases in the middle. This chain's CDR3 is CAWNRGARQETQYF. The CDR3 DNA reads as TGTGCCTGGAACAGAGGAGCGAGACAAGAGACCCAGTACTTC.

The rearrangement links TRBV6-5 to TRBJ2-7; weak D call: TRBD1 (7 bases). Germline V CDR1 and CDR2: MNHEY, SVGAGI. V shed 0 bases and J shed 6 bases, with 12 bases lying between them. The CDR3 runs to 14 residues. CDR3 DNA: TGTGCCAGCAGTTACTCATCAGGGGGAGGCGAGCAGTACTTC. Translated: CASSYSSGGGEQYF.

This clone showed up just a few times. This sequence joins TRBV4-3 and TRBJ1-5, with unresolved D. The V end was cut by 2 bases, the J end by 5 bases, with 7 bases between. Germline CDR1 LGHNA, CDR2 YSLEER. This CDR3 has 13 residues. CDR3 bases: TGCGCCAGCAGCCAACAGATCTATCAGCCCCAGCATTTT. This codes for CASSQQIYQPQHF.

V gene TRBV19 combines with J gene TRBJ1-1; D call uncertain. CDR3 length equals 13 residues. The V gene's germline CDR1 is LNHDA and CDR2 SQIVND (reference sequence). Trimming pared 5 bases from V and 4 bases from J, leaving 11 bases between. The CDR3 coding sequence is TGTGCCAGTAGTGACAACATGAGCACTGAAGCTTTCTTT. Translation: CASSDNMSTEAFF.

The V gene is TRBV30, the J gene TRBJ1-1, with D hard to call. The germline V and J ends were trimmed by 0 bases and 7 bases, with 9 bases remaining between them. This CDR3 contains 12 residues. In germline, CDR1 is GTSNPN, CDR2 SVGIG (reference sequence). The CDR3 here is CAWSVRQIEAFF. Written as DNA, the CDR3 is TGTGCCTGGAGTGTCCGTCAAATTGAAGCTTTCTTT.

The table lists this clone with a count of one. The gene calls are TRBV15 and TRBJ2-7, with TRBD1 identical over 10 bases. Germline V gene lookup returns CDR1 LNHNV and CDR2 YYDKDF (reference sequence). Trimming at V came to 0 bases and at J to 2 bases, leaving 13 bases not matched to a gene. The CDR3 runs to 19 residues. CDR3 region: CATSRERPTGTGAAYEQYF. The DNA for the CDR3 is TGTGCCACCAGCAGAGAACGACCGACCGGGACAGGGGCCGCCTACGAGCAGTACTTC.

This sequence joins TRBV5-1 and TRBJ2-1, with 11 bases identical to TRBD2. The V and J ends lost 0 bases and 7 bases, in that order; junction bases with no gene match: 6. Germline CDR1 reads SGHRS; CDR2 reads YFSETQ. The CDR3 sequence is 16 residues long. The CDR3 coding sequence is TGCGCCAGCAGCTTGGCCACACTAGCGGGAGTGAATGAGCAGTTCTTC. This sequence encodes CASSLATLAGVNEQFF.

The CDR3 loop reads CASSSGFSYNEQFF. DNA for the CDR3: TGTGCCAGCAGCAGTGGTTTCTCCTACAATGAGCAGTTCTTC. The J gene is TRBJ2-1, the V gene TRBV5-5, with unresolved D. Germline CDR1 is SGHKS and CDR2 is YYEKEE (reference sequence). V lost 4 bases to trimming and J lost 0 bases, with 8 bases between them. This CDR3 has 14 residues.

The chain employs TRBV6-4 and TRBJ2-1; 12 bases map to TRBD1. Germline CDR1 and CDR2: MRHNA and SNTAGT. V lost 3 bases to trimming and J lost 5 bases; unmatched junction nucleotides: 5. CDR3 size: 16 residues. The CDR3 region is CASSDSGTGGHNEQFF. The CDR3 DNA follows: TGTGCCAGCAGTGATTCCGGGACAGGGGGCCACAATGAGCAGTTCTTC.

The chain recombines TRBV5-1 with TRBJ1-1; D is undetermined. The CDR3 runs 14 residues. Germline values: CDR1 SGHRS, CDR2 YFSETQ. Trimming took off 3 bases at V and 3 bases at J, with 12 bases between the two ends. CDR3 amino acids: CASSSVPTDTEAFF. The CDR3 region has the DNA TGCGCCAGCAGCTCCGTCCCCACGGACACTGAAGCTTTCTTT.

V is TRBV18 and J is TRBJ1-3; 8 nucleotides align to TRBD1. The length of the CDR3 is 15 residues. Germline assignment: CDR1 KGHSH and CDR2 LQKENI. Trimming cost V 2 bases and J 2 bases; bases outside gene matches: 2. This CDR3 reads CASSPKDRAGNTIYF. CDR3 nucleotides: TGTGCCAGCTCACCAAAGGACAGGGCTGGAAACACCATATATTTT.

CDR3 region: CAWSPQTQEAFF. In DNA form, the CDR3 reads TGTGCCTGGAGCCCCCAGACTCAAGAAGCTTTCTTT. The gene calls are TRBV30 and TRBJ1-1; no definite D call. CDR3 size: 12 residues. Between the trimmed V and J ends, which lost 3 bases and 8 bases, there was a span of 13 bases. Looked up from germline, CDR1 is GTSNPN and CDR2 is SVGIG (reference sequence).

The chain recombines TRBV11-3 with TRBJ2-2; D is ambiguous. CDR3 length: 13 residues. CDR1 SGHNT and CDR2 YENEEA come from the germline V gene. V was pared by 5 bases and J by 0 bases, with 4 bases between. CDR3 sequence (DNA): TGTGCCAGCAGCATCCCGAACACCGGGGAGCTGTTTTTT. Its protein product is CASSIPNTGELFF.

This rearrangement joins TRBV11-2 to TRBJ2-3; D tentatively reads TRBD1 or TRBD2 (5 bases each). CDR3 length: 15 residues. V was clipped by 5 bases and J by 4 bases, with 16 bases between them. Germline V gene sequence: CDR1 SGHAT, CDR2 FQNNGV. The CDR3 region is CASSPINLGADTQYF. The CDR3 DNA follows: TGTGCCAGCAGCCCAATTAATCTGGGGGCAGATACGCAGTATTTT.

The chain recombines TRBV5-4 with TRBJ2-1, with 8 bases that match TRBD1. CDR3 size: 15 residues. The junction had 9 bases not matched to a gene; V was cut back by 2 bases and J by 8 bases. The germline V gene has CDR1 SGHNT and CDR2 YYREEE (reference sequence). The CDR3 is CASSFPHRGRDEQFF. CDR3 DNA: TGTGCCAGCAGCTTTCCGCACAGGGGGAGAGATGAGCAGTTCTTC.